Sequencing of this TCR beta chain was carried out in a study of blood T cell repertoires in COVID-19. The age range of participants was 18 to 89 years, with residence in about two dozen US areas. Two negative PCRs, clearance, or symptom resolution characterized the recovered Cohort 3 donors. Clones were sequenced by immunoSEQ multiplex PCR, and TCRdb holds only the in-frame ones, with some missing. The sample shows about 250,000 clones, more than 75% of them seen only once. Trimming stripped 1 base from V and 15 bases from J, with 13 bases between. Per germline, CDR1 SGHAT and CDR2 FQNNGV. There are 12 residues in the CDR3.

The rearrangement joins TRBV11-2 to TRBJ2-1; D is ambiguous. This TCR was sampled from a man aged 40-55 years who had recovered from COVID-19. Sequenced input: PBMCs or T cells enriched from blood (not recorded which). The CDR3 spells CASSLAPLQAFF. In nucleotides, the CDR3 is TGTGCCAGCAGCTTAGCCCCACTCCAGGCGTTCTTC.